This TCR beta chain is from a study of T cell repertoires in aging, cancer and after chemotherapy (dated by TCRdb to the late 2010s). About the study as a whole: Six donor age groups were covered, ranging from 30 or younger up to 70 or older, and each group contained at least three individuals. Healthy donor control TCR repertoires were recorded over several months to years and showed clear clonal overlap across re-sampling. The full dataset contained several million TCR reads. To examine immunoaging and T cell reconstitution after chemotherapy, the study profiled TCR beta repertoires in peripheral blood from healthy donors and cancer patients. The cohort comprised about 210 cancer patients, more than 85 with hematological and over 110 with solid cancers, plus 95 healthy donors as a reference group. Paper-wide results and their limitations: Compared with age-matched healthy donors, untreated patients with either hematological or solid cancers had significantly lower TCR diversity in the blood along with higher clonality. Median generation probability increased over the chemotherapy interval in both cancer cohorts, suggesting repertoire reconstitution through rebound thymic output. In healthy donors, the decline in TCR diversity with age was mainly explained by loss of richness, whereas in cancer patients loss of evenness was also found to contribute. It was noted by the authors that conclusions about immunological memory after chemotherapy cannot be drawn from the repertoire data.

Relative to germline, V is 1 base shorter and J is 3 bases shorter, with 9 bases between their ends. Measured from the cysteine to the phenylalanine, the CDR3 is 14 residues long. The only DNA kept is the CDR3, 42 bases in frame from the first base. Reading the germline V gene gives CDR1 MNHNS and CDR2 SASEGT. A note on this clonotype: Its antigen is not yet known. No qualities accompany the bases; no much larger clone lies one base away.

Using a mixed TRB-A/B primer pool, multiplex touch-down PCR amplified rearranged TRB sequences covering the V, D and J segments. Illumina adapters and sample indices were attached to the amplicons in two consecutive PCR reactions using Phusion HS II polymerase. The amplicons were purified from gel with the NucleoSpin Gel and PCR Clean-up kit and then assessed with Qubit and an Agilent 2100 Bioanalyzer. Sequencing of the libraries was done on an Illumina MiSeq with paired-end, single-indexed 600-cycle runs. In the authors' own workflow: MiXCR versions 2.12 and 3.0.5 were used to process TRB sequences. Each unique CDR3 nucleotide sequence counted as one clone, and only productive sequences with at least two reads were retained. The repertoire metrics were Shannon diversity, evenness, clonality (calculated as one minus evenness), and diversity profiles parameterized by alpha from 0 to 5. The IGoR algorithm was used to calculate generation probabilities for clones in the paired samples taken before and after chemotherapy. TCRdb redid the processing of the public reads, applying fastp at Q25 and MiXCR, and retained in-frame beta chains. Each entry is one CDR3 protein sequence, shown with its most common DNA and genes. The V and J calls come from TCRdb's annotation, not from the publication. For this sample there are 12,000 or so distinct CDR3 sequences; approximately 30% appear just once. The ten largest make up roughly a tenth of the sample.

TCR beta rearrangements were amplified from genomic DNA isolated from peripheral blood, not from sorted cells or RNA. The sequence was collected from a human donor in good health. The donor label of this sample is uncertain. The sample comprised blood. The sequence is built from TRBV6-1 and TRBJ1-2; the D gene cannot be resolved reliably. The CDR3 protein is CASSEGVAHYGYTF. In nucleotide form, the sequence is TGTGCCAGCAGTGAAGGGGTGGCCCACTATGGCTACACCTTC.